One and the same sample provided the 30 T cell receptor beta chains below, sequenced in a study of lymphopenia after photon versus proton radiotherapy. Only in-frame clones appear in the TCRdb table, and some are missing; sequencing was by immunoSEQ multiplex PCR. The data hold approximately 25,000 clones, with 80% to 85% observed a single time. The material sequenced was peripheral blood, taken from a patient treated with proton-based radiotherapy. These receptors all come from a woman between 65 and 79 years old with pancreatic cancer.

The chain joins TRBV7-6 to TRBJ2-1, with TRBD1 as a possible D gene (6 bases). This CDR3 region has 14 residues. CDR1 is SGHVS, CDR2 FNYEAQ, per germline. Trimming stripped 5 bases from V and 7 bases from J, with 15 bases between. CDR3 coding DNA: TGTGCCAGCAGCAGAGAACAGGGAAGGAATGAGCAGTTCTTC. This gives the protein CASSREQGRNEQFF. Full variable domain (rest looked up from reference TRBV7-6 and TRBJ2-1): GAGVSQSPRYKVTKRGQDVALRCDPISGHVSLYWYRQALGQGPEFLTYFNYEAQQDKSGLPNDRFSAERPEGSISTLTIQRTEQRDSAMYRCASSREQGRNEQFFGPGTRLTVL.

The chain joins TRBV4-3 to TRBJ2-3; 16 bases are shared with TRBD2. Per the germline V gene, CDR1 is LGHNA and CDR2 is YSLEER. Trimming removed 4 bases from V and 6 bases from J; junction bases left unmatched: 13. The CDR3 is made up of 19 amino acids. The CDR3 sequence is CASSPGLAGGTMKADTQYF. The CDR3 region has the DNA TGCGCCAGCAGCCCGGGACTAGCGGGAGGGACAATGAAGGCGGATACGCAGTATTTT.

The rearrangement links TRBV7-9 to TRBJ2-1; D possibly corresponds to TRBD1 (6 bases). Germline V gene sequence: CDR1 SEHNR, CDR2 FQNEAQ (reference sequence). The CDR3 extends over 13 amino acids. The CDR3, as DNA: TGTGCATCGGGACAACCCCGCCACAATGAGCAGTTCTTC. Translating gives CASGQPRHNEQFF.

V gene TRBV28 combines with J gene TRBJ2-7; 7 nucleotides align to TRBD1. The V gene's germline CDR1 is MDHEN and CDR2 SYDVKM. The CDR3 loop spans 14 amino acids. J gave up 4 bases and V 6 bases, and 9 bases lay outside the gene matches. The CDR3 DNA is TGTGCCAGCAGATCAGAGACAGGGAGTTACGAGCAGTACTTC. Amino acid sequence: CASRSETGSYEQYF.

The chain employs TRBV19 and TRBJ1-5; possibly TRBD1 for D (6 bases). CDR3 length: 15 residues. Germline V gene sequence: CDR1 LNHDA, CDR2 SQIVND (reference sequence). Trimming took 3 bases from V and 6 from J, leaving 15 bases between them. The DNA for the CDR3 is TGTGCCAGTAGTATGATAGGGGGAGCGAGTCAGCCCCAGCATTTT. Its translation: CASSMIGGASQPQHF. Based on the CDR3 plus reference TRBV19 and TRBJ1-5, the full variable domain is DGGITQSPKYLFRKEGQNVTLSCEQNLNHDAMYWYRQDPGQGLRLIYYSQIVNDFQKGDIAEGYSVSREKKESFPLTVTSAQKNPTAFYLCASSMIGGASQPQHFGDGTRLSIL.

This chain joins TRBV2 and TRBJ1-4; D ambiguous. Germline V gene sequence: CDR1 SNHLY, CDR2 FYNNEI. V was cut by 1 base and J by 1 base, with 4 bases left in between. The CDR3 spans 14 residues. The CDR3 sequence: CASSEGLTNEKLFF. CDR3 DNA: TGTGCCAGCAGTGAAGGGCTAACTAATGAAAAACTGTTTTTT.

This clone was seen a few times. The V gene is TRBV1, the J gene TRBJ1-1; the table's D call TRBD1 went unverified against the DNA. TRBV1 is recorded as a pseudogene. The CDR3 sequence is 14 residues long. CDR3 nucleotide sequence: TGCACCAGCAGCCAAGTGACAGGGGTTACTGAAGCTTTCTTT. Its protein is CTSSQVTGVTEAFF.

V gene TRBV7-2 combines with J gene TRBJ1-5, with 7 bases identical to TRBD1. This CDR3 comprises 15 residues. V was clipped by 3 bases and J by 4 bases; unmatched bases: 6. Germline assignment: CDR1 SGHTA and CDR2 FQGNSA. CDR3 protein: CASSLGDSRNQPQHF. CDR3 nucleotide sequence: TGTGCCAGCAGCTTGGGGGACAGCCGAAATCAGCCCCAGCATTTT. Together with reference TRBV7-2 and TRBJ1-5, the CDR3 gives the full variable domain: GAGVSQSPSNKVTEKGKDVELRCDPISGHTALYWYRQSLGQGLEFLIYFQGNSAPDKSGLPSDRFSAERTGGSVSTLTIQRTQQEDSAVYLCASSLGDSRNQPQHFGDGTRLSIL.

The chain carries TRBV28 and TRBJ2-7, with 7 positions matching TRBD1. The J segment lost 3 bases and the V segment lost 2 bases, leaving 1 base of the junction unmatched. CDR3 length: 13 residues. Per germline, CDR1 MDHEN and CDR2 SYDVKM. The CDR3: CASSLGTVYEQYF. CDR3 DNA: TGTGCCAGCAGTTTAGGGACAGTCTACGAGCAGTACTTC.

The chain has TRBV14 and TRBJ2-7; 11 nucleotides agree with TRBD2. There are 16 residues in the CDR3. Per germline, CDR1 SGHDN and CDR2 FVKESK. V lost 4 bases, J lost 2 bases, and 7 bases stayed unmatched. The CDR3 reads CASSRRGLAETYEQYF. Here the CDR3 DNA reads TGTGCCAGCAGCCGTAGGGGACTAGCGGAAACCTACGAGCAGTACTTC. Supplemented by reference TRBV14 and TRBJ2-7, the full variable domain reads EAGVTQFPSHSVIEKGQTVTLRCDPISGHDNLYWYRRVMGKEIKFLLHFVKESKQDESGMPNNRFLAERTGGTYSTLKVQPAELEDSGVYFCASSRRGLAETYEQYFGPGTRLTVT.

The CDR3 sequence is CASSFYRALETTEAFF. In nucleotides, the CDR3 is TGTGCCAGCAGTTTCTACAGGGCTTTGGAGACCACTGAAGCTTTCTTT. The rearrangement links TRBV28 to TRBJ1-1; D may be TRBD1 (6 bases). CDR3 length: 16 residues. The V end was cut by 3 bases, the J end by 4 bases, with 18 bases between. The germline V gene encodes CDR1 MDHEN and CDR2 SYDVKM.

The J gene is TRBJ2-1, the V gene TRBV4-2, with D possibly being TRBD2 (8 bases). CDR1 is LGHNA, CDR2 YNFKEQ, per germline. The germline V and J ends were trimmed by 0 bases and 7 bases, with 22 bases remaining between them. The CDR3 is 18 amino acids. CDR3 sequence (DNA): TGTGCCAGCAGCCAAGATCCTAGCGGGTATATCAGGGGGAATGAGCAGTTCTTC. Translation: CASSQDPSGYIRGNEQFF.

V gene TRBV7-9 combines with J gene TRBJ2-3, with 8 positions matching TRBD2. The V gene's germline CDR1 is SEHNR and CDR2 FQNEAQ (reference sequence). This CDR3 has 16 amino acids. The J segment lost 0 bases and the V segment lost 2 bases, leaving 4 bases of the junction unmatched. CDR3 loop: CASSLSGRTSTDTQYF. The CDR3 region has the DNA TGTGCCAGCAGCTTAAGCGGGAGAACTAGCACAGATACGCAGTATTTT. The full variable domain, completed using reference TRBV7-9 and TRBJ2-3, is DTGVSQNPRHKITKRGQNVTFRCDPISEHNRLYWYRQTLGQGPEFLTYFQNEAQLEKSRLLSDRFSAERPKGSFSTLEIQRTEQGDSAMYLCASSLSGRTSTDTQYFGPGTRLTVL.

The chain combines TRBV6-1 with TRBJ1-5; possible D gene TRBD1, 5 bases. V shed 6 bases and J shed 1 base, with 13 bases lying between them. Germline V gives CDR1 MNHNS, CDR2 SASEGT. The CDR3 consists of 15 residues. The CDR3: CASRGRGESNQPQHF. The CDR3 DNA follows: TGTGCCAGCAGGGGTAGAGGGGAGAGCAATCAGCCCCAGCATTTT.

The chain couples TRBV4-2 to TRBJ1-1; D uncertain. Germline loops: CDR1 LGHNA, CDR2 YNFKEQ. Trimming shortened V by 0 bases and J by 5 bases, and 10 bases separated the two germline ends. The CDR3 totals 14 residues. CDR3 residues: CASSQDWVRTEAFF. The CDR3 DNA reads TGTGCCAGCAGCCAAGATTGGGTGAGAACTGAAGCTTTCTTT.

J is TRBJ2-2 and V is TRBV6-5, with D tentatively TRBD2 (6 bases). V was shortened by 2 bases and J by 8 bases, with 15 bases between the two germline ends. CDR1 is MNHEY, CDR2 SVGAGI, per germline. The CDR3 sequence is 15 residues long. This chain's CDR3 is CASSYRTVAGGELFF. The CDR3 bases are TGTGCCAGCAGTTACCGGACGGTCGCGGGGGGGGAGCTGTTTTTT.

The chain carries TRBV27 and TRBJ1-2, with a weak D call TRBD1 (5 bases). The CDR3 length is 14 residues. V was pared by 5 bases and J by 2 bases, with 12 bases between. Germline V CDR1 and CDR2: MNHEY, SMNVEV (reference sequence). Here the CDR3 reads CASSPQGENYGYTF. CDR3 DNA: TGTGCCAGCAGTCCCCAGGGCGAGAACTATGGCTACACCTTC.

The CDR3 loop reads CASSPTGPSSGANVLTF. CDR3 coding DNA: TGTGCCAGCAGCCCTACGGGACCCAGCTCTGGGGCCAACGTCCTGACTTTC. V and J are TRBV7-3 and TRBJ2-6; D could derive from TRBD1 or TRBD2 (5 bases each). CDR1 is SGHTA and CDR2 is FQGTGA in the germline V gene. The V gene lost 5 bases and the J gene lost 0 bases, with 14 bases spanning the gap. The CDR3 sequence is 17 residues long.

This chain uses TRBV4-3 with TRBJ2-1; 8 positions agree with TRBD2. The length of the CDR3 is 15 residues. V was pared by 4 bases and J by 5 bases, with 7 bases of the junction left unmatched. Germline V CDR1 and CDR2: LGHNA, YSLEER. This chain's CDR3 is CASSRQRELDNEQFF. CDR3 nucleotides: TGCGCCAGCAGCCGGCAGCGGGAGTTAGACAATGAGCAGTTCTTC.

This clone was found once. The chain is built from TRBV28 and TRBJ2-2; 9 bases are a match to TRBD1. CDR1 and CDR2 (germline): MDHEN, SYDVKM. This CDR3 spans 17 amino acids. After removal of 5 bases from V and 2 bases from J, the junction contained 9 bases not matched to a gene. The CDR3 DNA sequence: TGTGCCAGCAGTCTACAGGGGGCCGCGGTTAACACCGGGGAGCTGTTTTTT. Its translation: CASSLQGAAVNTGELFF.

V is TRBV28 and J is TRBJ1-4; 10 bases are a match to TRBD1. The length of the CDR3 is 16 residues. V lost 3 bases, J lost 4 bases, and 5 bases stayed unmatched. The V gene's germline CDR1 is MDHEN and CDR2 SYDVKM. CDR3 nucleotides: TGTGCCAGCAGTTTGGGACAGGGGACCCGTAATGAAAAACTGTTTTTT. Translated: CASSLGQGTRNEKLFF.

The chain employs TRBV28 and TRBJ1-6; possible D gene TRBD1, 5 bases. Deletions cut 2 bases from V and 10 bases from J, with 12 bases between. The CDR3 is 14 amino acids. Germline V gene data show CDR1 as MDHEN and CDR2 as SYDVKM. CDR3 coding DNA: TGTGCCAGCAGTTTAGGGGGTGTTGGATCACCCCTCCACTTT. Translating it yields CASSLGGVGSPLHF.

The chain combines TRBV7-2 with TRBJ1-6, with 7 positions matching TRBD1. CDR1 is SGHTA and CDR2 is FQGNSA in the germline V gene. The CDR3 consists of 15 residues. V dropped 5 bases and J dropped 7; count of bases not matched to a gene: 8. The CDR3 nucleotides are TGTGCCAGCAGCCCTCGGACAGGAGACAATTCACCCCTCCACTTT. The encoded protein is CASSPRTGDNSPLHF.

The CDR3 DNA reads TGTGCCAGTAGTATCATGACAGGTATTCCCGATACGCAGTATTTT. Translated: CASSIMTGIPDTQYF. The J gene is TRBJ2-3, the V gene TRBV19, with a tentative D call TRBD1 (6 bases). CDR3 length: 15 residues. Looked up from germline, CDR1 is LNHDA and CDR2 is SQIVND (reference sequence). Trimming removed 3 bases from V and 6 bases from J, with 16 bases in between.

V usage is TRBV30 and J usage is TRBJ2-5; the match to TRBD1 covers 10 bases. Gene TRBJ2-7 matches the end of the DNA better, so the J call may be wrong. The length of the CDR3 is 19 residues. Germline CDR1 is GTSNPN and CDR2 is SVGIG (reference sequence). CDR3 region: CAWSVPRQGAKSKPYEQYF. CDR3 in DNA: TGTGCCTGGAGTGTTCCCCGACAGGGGGCGAAGTCAAAGCCCTACGAGCAGTACTTC.

This rearrangement joins TRBV28 to TRBJ1-6, with D possibly matching TRBD1 (5 bases). The CDR3 consists of 14 residues. Germline-derived CDR1 and CDR2 are MDHEN and SYDVKM. V was shortened by 9 bases and J by 4 bases, with 13 bases between the two germline ends. CDR3 DNA sequence: TGTGCCAGTCACCCGGGGGGATATAATTCACCCCTCCACTTT. Its protein product is CASHPGGYNSPLHF.

This chain joins TRBV18 and TRBJ1-2; no clear D. Germline V lookup: CDR1 KGHSH, CDR2 LQKENI. The CDR3 contains 12 residues. Trimming shortened V by 3 bases and J by 6 bases, and 8 bases separated the two germline ends. CDR3 region: CASSPGTDGYTF. The CDR3 bases are TGTGCCAGCTCACCCGGAACCGATGGCTACACCTTC.

This rearrangement joins TRBV7-9 to TRBJ1-4, with unresolved D. Trimming removed 1 base from V and 0 bases from J, with 6 bases in between. The CDR3 extends over 15 amino acids. Germline CDR1 and CDR2: SEHNR and FQNEAQ (reference sequence). The CDR3 nucleotides are TGTGCCAGCAGCTTAGACTCATCAACTAATGAAAAACTGTTTTTT. Protein sequence: CASSLDSSTNEKLFF. Full variable domain (outside the CDR3, taken from reference TRBV7-9 and TRBJ1-4): DTGVSQNPRHKITKRGQNVTFRCDPISEHNRLYWYRQTLGQGPEFLTYFQNEAQLEKSRLLSDRFSAERPKGSFSTLEIQRTEQGDSAMYLCASSLDSSTNEKLFFGSGTQLSVL.

The CDR3 region is CASSTHRTSGRARHEQYF. CDR3 nucleotide sequence: TGTGCCAGCAGTACTCACAGGACTAGCGGGAGGGCCCGACACGAGCAGTACTTC. This sequence joins TRBV28 and TRBJ2-7, with TRBD2 matching over 15 bases. The CDR3 sequence is 18 residues long. V was pared by 5 bases and J by 5 bases, with 13 bases of the junction left unmatched. CDR1 is MDHEN, CDR2 SYDVKM, per germline.

CDR3 amino acids: CASSAGPGLSQETQYF. In DNA form, the CDR3 reads TGTGCCAGCAGCGCCGGACCGGGACTAAGCCAAGAGACCCAGTACTTC. The rearrangement joins TRBV5-4 to TRBJ2-5, with TRBD2 matching over 7 bases. The germline CDR1 and CDR2 sequences are SGHNT and YYREEE (reference sequence). The CDR3 has 16 residues. The V segment lost 4 bases and the J segment 1 base; nucleotides outside the gene matches: 10.